Below are 24 T cell receptor beta chains sequenced from a single sample in a study of blood T cell repertoires in COVID-19. The table came from immunoSEQ multiplex PCR; TCRdb's copy has only in-frame clones and leaves some out. The data hold 150,000 to 200,000 clones, with about 88% observed a single time. What was sequenced was peripheral blood. These receptors all stem from a man aged 18 to 35 with acute or convalescent COVID-19.

The chain has TRBV2 and TRBJ2-5; tentatively, D is TRBD2 (5 bases). The ends were cut back, 5 bases at V and 5 bases at J, with 18 bases in the middle. Germline assignment: CDR1 SNHLY and CDR2 FYNNEI. This CDR3 contains 15 residues. DNA of the CDR3: TGTGCCAGCAGTCGTACGGGATCCCCAGTGGAGACCCAGTACTTC. Amino acids: CASSRTGSPVETQYF.

The rearrangement joins TRBV3-1 (or the pseudogene TRBV3-2) to TRBJ1-1; D not resolved. Between the trimmed V and J ends, which lost 2 bases and 10 bases, there was a span of 17 bases. The CDR3 is made up of 14 amino acids. CDR1 and CDR2 from the germline V gene are LGHDT and YNNKEL (reference sequence). The chain's CDR3 is CASSQHRKTEGAFF. In DNA form, the CDR3 reads TGTGCCAGCAGCCAACATCGAAAGACGGAGGGAGCTTTCTTT.

V gene TRBV30 combines with J gene TRBJ2-3; D possibly corresponds to TRBD2 (6 bases). V was pared by 4 bases and J by 5 bases, with 22 bases between. Germline lookup yields CDR1 GTSNPN and CDR2 SVGIG (reference sequence). This CDR3 is built from 16 residues. The CDR3 bases are TGTGCCTGGACCGAAGGGACGACTAGGAGGGTAGATACGCAGTATTTT. Translated: CAWTEGTTRRVDTQYF.

V usage is TRBV7-6 and J usage is TRBJ1-2, with TRBD1 identical over 8 bases. Trimming removed 5 bases from V and 7 bases from J; junction bases left unmatched: 24. This CDR3 has 19 residues. Germline V gene lookup returns CDR1 SGHVS and CDR2 FNYEAQ. DNA for the CDR3: TGTGCCAGCAGCCTCATACAGGGGGTCAATCCGATAAACACAGGTGGCTACACCTTC. Amino acid sequence: CASSLIQGVNPINTGGYTF.

There are a few counts of this clone. The chain combines TRBV6-2 or TRBV6-3 with TRBJ1-1; no reliable D call. With 0 bases removed from V and 4 bases from J, the gap between germline ends came to 15 bases. The germline gives CDR1 MNHEY, CDR2 SVGEGT. This CDR3 spans 16 amino acids. CDR3 region: CASSYSKGRWSTEAFF. CDR3 DNA sequence: TGTGCCAGCAGTTACTCGAAAGGGAGGTGGAGCACTGAAGCTTTCTTT.

V and J are TRBV7-9 and TRBJ2-3; TRBD2 matches at 7 bases. The junction had 11 bases not matched to a gene; V was cut back by 4 bases and J by 1 base. Germline V gives CDR1 SEHNR, CDR2 FQNEAQ (reference sequence). CDR3 length: 17 residues. CDR3 residues: CASSSKRRGGGTDTQYF. In nucleotides, the CDR3 is TGTGCCAGCAGCTCGAAGAGGCGGGGAGGGGGCACAGATACGCAGTATTTT.

The table lists this clone with many counts. The chain uses TRBV7-2 and TRBJ1-5; the D is unclear. The CDR3 extends over 13 amino acids. V lost 4 bases, J lost 6 bases, and 10 bases lay in between. CDR1 SGHTA and CDR2 FQGNSA come from the germline V gene. CDR3 sequence reads: CASSSDWVQPQHF. In DNA, the CDR3 is TGTGCCAGCAGCTCTGACTGGGTTCAGCCCCAGCATTTT. Together with reference TRBV7-2 and TRBJ1-5, the CDR3 gives the full variable domain: GAGVSQSPSNKVTEKGKDVELRCDPISGHTALYWYRQSLGQGLEFLIYFQGNSAPDKSGLPSDRFSAERTGGSVSTLTIQRTQQEDSAVYLCASSSDWVQPQHFGDGTRLSIL.

The V and J genes are TRBV28 and TRBJ1-4; the match to TRBD1 covers 7 bases. Per the germline V gene, CDR1 is MDHEN and CDR2 is SYDVKM. V shed 5 bases, J shed 0 bases, and the junction held 3 bases outside the gene matches. This CDR3 comprises 15 residues. The CDR3 bases are TGTGCCAGCAGTCCGACAGGGACAACTAATGAAAAACTGTTTTTT. This encodes CASSPTGTTNEKLFF.

The chain couples TRBV7-2 to TRBJ1-1; no reliable D call. Germline lookup yields CDR1 SGHTA and CDR2 FQGNSA. V lost 5 bases and J 0 bases, leaving 7 bases between the germline ends. The CDR3 has 13 residues. CDR3 loop: CASSPQMNTEAFF. As DNA, the CDR3 is TGTGCCAGCAGCCCCCAAATGAACACTGAAGCTTTCTTT.

The CDR3 here is CASSLGLGGAQETQYF. The DNA of the CDR3 is TGTGCCAGCAGCTTAGGTCTCGGGGGGGCCCAAGAGACCCAGTACTTC. V gene TRBV7-7 combines with J gene TRBJ2-5, with 8 bases aligning to TRBD2. Germline-derived CDR1 and CDR2 are SSHAT and FNYEAQ (reference sequence). The CDR3 contains 16 residues. The J segment lost 1 base and the V segment lost 1 base, leaving 5 bases of the junction unmatched.

The chain links TRBV6-6 to TRBJ2-7; D unclear. The germline gives CDR1 MNHNY, CDR2 SVGAGI (reference sequence). This CDR3 is built from 13 residues. V was clipped by 2 bases and J by 4 bases, with 9 bases between them. The CDR3 coding sequence is TGTGCCAGCAGTTACCGAGTGGAGTACGAGCAGTACGTC. This translates into CASSYRVEYEQYV.

This clone showed up just a few times. This sequence joins TRBV6-6 and TRBJ1-5; D possibly corresponds to TRBD1 (6 bases). V was shortened by 5 bases and J by 5 bases, with 13 bases between the two germline ends. The CDR3 consists of 14 residues. Germline loops: CDR1 MNHNY, CDR2 SVGAGI (reference sequence). The CDR3, as DNA: TGTGCCAGCAGTCCCAGGGGAAGTCATCAGCCCCAGCATTTT. It codes for CASSPRGSHQPQHF.

The genes are TRBV6-5 and TRBJ2-2, with unresolved D. V shed 5 bases and J shed 5 bases, with 12 bases lying between them. Germline V lookup: CDR1 MNHEY, CDR2 SVGAGI. The CDR3 runs 14 residues. CDR3 nucleotides: TGTGCCAGCAGTAGCGTAAGCCGAACCGGGGAGCTGTTTTTT. Protein: CASSSVSRTGELFF.

The chain is built from TRBV3-1 (or the pseudogene TRBV3-2) and TRBJ1-3; D not certain. V was clipped by 1 base and J by 1 base, with 8 bases between them. CDR1 and CDR2 (germline): LGHDT, YNNKEL (reference sequence). This CDR3 region has 15 residues. The CDR3 loop reads CASSQAGSSGNTIYF. CDR3 nucleotides: TGTGCCAGCAGCCAAGCGGGGTCTTCTGGAAACACCATATATTTT.

CDR3 amino acids: CATQGSGVETQYF. The CDR3 nucleotides read TGTGCCACCCAGGGGTCCGGGGTAGAGACCCAGTACTTC. This chain joins TRBV28 and TRBJ2-5; D possibly corresponds to TRBD1 (6 bases). CDR3 length: 13 amino acids. V was pared by 10 bases and J by 4 bases, with 16 bases between. Germline assignment: CDR1 MDHEN and CDR2 SYDVKM.

This clone was detected only a few times. This sequence joins TRBV4-2 and TRBJ2-7, with 9 bases that match TRBD2. J gave up 5 bases and V 0 bases, and 8 bases lay outside the gene matches. The CDR3 spans 16 residues. Germline V gene data show CDR1 as LGHNA and CDR2 as YNFKEQ. In nucleotides, the CDR3 is TGTGCCAGCAGCCAAGATTACGGCGGGGGGGTCGACGAGCAGTACTTC. This sequence encodes CASSQDYGGGVDEQYF.

The V call is TRBV4-1, the J call TRBJ1-2, with D perhaps matching TRBD1 (6 bases). Between the trimmed V and J ends, which lost 0 bases and 4 bases, there was a span of 15 bases. CDR3 length equals 16 residues. CDR1 and CDR2 (germline): MGHRA, YSYEKL. Here the CDR3 reads CASSQDEGVGVYGYTF. Written as DNA, the CDR3 is TGCGCCAGCAGCCAAGACGAGGGGGTTGGCGTCTATGGCTACACCTTC.

The chain employs TRBV7-3 and TRBJ1-6, with TRBD1 identical over 7 bases. CDR1 is SGHTA, CDR2 FQGTGA, per germline. V gave up 4 bases and J gave up 7 bases; unmatched junction bases: 13. CDR3 size: 17 residues. In DNA, the CDR3 is TGTGCCAGCAGCTACCAGACAGGGAAGAGTAGGAATTCACCCCTCCACTTT. Its protein product is CASSYQTGKSRNSPLHF. Based on the CDR3 plus reference TRBV7-3 and TRBJ1-6, the full variable domain is GAGVSQTPSNKVTEKGKYVELRCDPISGHTALYWYRQSLGQGPEFLIYFQGTGAADDSGLPNDRFFAVRPEGSVSTLKIQRTERGDSAVYLCASSYQTGKSRNSPLHFGNGTRLTVT.

The rearrangement joins TRBV18 to TRBJ2-5; D call uncertain. Germline CDR1 reads KGHSH; CDR2 reads LQKENI. CDR3 length equals 13 residues. V lost 1 base and J lost 5, with 8 bases in between. The DNA of the CDR3 is TGTGCCAGCTCACCACTAGCTTCGGAGACCCAGTACTTC. It translates to CASSPLASETQYF.

The chain joins TRBV19 to TRBJ2-1; 10 bases align to TRBD1. J gave up 9 bases and V 5 bases, and 10 bases lay outside the gene matches. The CDR3 is 15 amino acids. The V gene's germline CDR1 is LNHDA and CDR2 SQIVND (reference sequence). The CDR3 loop is CASSLTGTGVGEQFF. The CDR3 DNA reads as TGTGCCAGTAGTCTCACCGGGACAGGGGTGGGTGAGCAGTTCTTC.

The rearrangement joins TRBV12-5 to TRBJ1-6; perhaps TRBD1 as D (6 bases). This CDR3 comprises 18 residues. Germline V gene sequence: CDR1 LGHNT, CDR2 FRNRAP. With 0 bases removed from V and 0 bases from J, the gap between germline ends came to 12 bases. CDR3 DNA sequence: TGTGCTAGTGGTTTGGTACTGGGGGCGAGCTCCTATAATTCACCCCTCCACTTT. It translates to CASGLVLGASSYNSPLHF.

The J gene is TRBJ1-5, the V gene TRBV18, with 11 bases that match TRBD1. V gave up 5 bases and J gave up 4 bases; unmatched junction bases: 7. This CDR3 contains 16 residues. The germline V gene has CDR1 KGHSH and CDR2 LQKENI. DNA for the CDR3: TGTGCCAGCTCAAAGACCGGGACAGGGGGAAATCAGCCCCAGCATTTT. Translating it yields CASSKTGTGGNQPQHF.

The chain recombines TRBV6-2 or TRBV6-3 with TRBJ2-3; 8 bases match TRBD2. V shed 4 bases, J shed 3 bases, and the junction held 6 bases outside the gene matches. This CDR3 has 15 residues. Per the germline V gene, CDR1 is MNHEY and CDR2 is SVGEGT. As DNA, the CDR3 is TGTGCCAGCAGTTTTCGGCGGGGGGCTACAGATACGCAGTATTTT. It encodes CASSFRRGATDTQYF.

Only one count was recorded for this clone. The rearrangement joins TRBV2 to TRBJ2-2; 9 bases match TRBD1. Germline V gene sequence: CDR1 SNHLY, CDR2 FYNNEI. V was clipped by 9 bases and J by 3 bases; unmatched bases: 5. The CDR3 runs to 14 residues. CDR3 in amino acids: CARKGQGDTGELFF. CDR3 in DNA: TGTGCCAGGAAGGGACAGGGTGACACCGGGGAGCTGTTTTTT.